The 12 T cell receptor beta chains listed next were all sequenced from one sample in a study of T cells after yellow fever vaccination. TCRdb re-called the 5' RACE reads with MiXCR, one entry per CDR3 protein. Seen here are some 390,000 distinct CDR3 sequences, 18% observed once, and the top ten hold roughly a sixth. Sequencing used PBMCs, obtained before the yellow fever booster vaccination. Receptor source: a man aged 18 to 30 who received the YFV17D yellow fever vaccine.

The genes are TRBV20-1 and TRBJ1-5; D call uncertain. From germline, CDR1 is DFQATT and CDR2 SNEGSKA (reference sequence). The CDR3 runs 12 residues. Trimming shortened V by 2 bases and J by 5 bases, and 7 bases separated the two germline ends. CDR3 loop: CSARNGDQPQHF. CDR3 DNA: TGCAGTGCTAGAAATGGGGATCAGCCCCAGCATTTT.

This clonotype was counted only a few times. The J gene is TRBJ2-5, the V gene TRBV20-1, with D perhaps matching TRBD1 (6 bases). Trimming cost V 3 bases and J 5 bases, with 19 bases left between them. The CDR3 contains 15 residues. Germline V gene lookup returns CDR1 DFQATT and CDR2 SNEGSKA (reference sequence). The CDR3 DNA reads as TGCAGTGCTAGTACAGGGAGAGTATTGGGCGAGACCCAGTACTTC. It translates to CSASTGRVLGETQYF.

This clonotype was observed a few times. V usage is TRBV5-8 and J usage is TRBJ2-7, with 11 positions matching TRBD2. J was trimmed by 4 bases and V by 2 bases; bases with no gene match: 5. The V gene's germline CDR1 is SGHTS and CDR2 YDEGEE. The CDR3 loop spans 15 amino acids. The CDR3 sequence: CASSFTLAGGYEQYV. Written as DNA, the CDR3 is TGTGCCAGCAGCTTCACCCTAGCGGGGGGTTACGAGCAGTACGTC.

This clonotype occurred a few times. The chain combines TRBV6-5 with TRBJ1-3; perhaps TRBD1 as D (5 bases). This CDR3 spans 15 amino acids. Germline CDR1 MNHEY, CDR2 SVGAGI. The V end lost 0 bases, the J end lost 2 bases, and 8 bases lay between the germline ends. CDR3 amino acids: CASSYSGRAGNTIYF. CDR3 DNA sequence: TGTGCCAGCAGTTACTCGGGCAGGGCTGGAAACACCATATATTTT.

The genes are TRBV12-3 or TRBV12-4 and TRBJ2-3; D ambiguous. This CDR3 region has 15 residues. The V end lost 3 bases, the J end lost 2 bases, and 12 bases lay between the germline ends. This chain's CDR3 is CASSFFAGDTDTQYF. The CDR3 DNA follows: TGTGCCAGCAGTTTTTTCGCAGGAGACACAGATACGCAGTATTTT.

This chain links TRBV6-2 or TRBV6-3 with TRBJ2-4; D is possibly TRBD2 (5 bases). Trimming shortened V by 5 bases and J by 5 bases, and 7 bases separated the two germline ends. The CDR3 is made up of 12 amino acids. CDR1 is MNHEY and CDR2 is SVGEGT in the germline V gene. The CDR3 nucleotides read TGTGCCAGCAGTACCGGGGAAAACATTCAGTACTTC. The encoded protein is CASSTGENIQYF.

This clonotype was recorded a few times. The chain combines TRBV7-2 with TRBJ2-5; possibly TRBD2 for D (5 bases). CDR3 length equals 14 residues. Germline V gives CDR1 SGHTA, CDR2 FQGNSA. V shed 5 bases and J shed 4 bases, with 14 bases lying between them. This chain's CDR3 is CASSQTSAGETQYF. The CDR3 nucleotides read TGTGCCAGCAGCCAAACTAGTGCCGGAGAGACCCAGTACTTC.

J is TRBJ1-1 and V is TRBV30; 8 nucleotides line up with TRBD1. This CDR3 has 14 amino acids. Germline V gene lookup returns CDR1 GTSNPN and CDR2 SVGIG (reference sequence). V shed 3 bases, J shed 10 bases, and the junction held 13 bases outside the gene matches. The CDR3 sequence is CAWSPDRVSRLAFF. The DNA for the CDR3 is TGTGCCTGGAGCCCGGACAGGGTTTCCCGCTTAGCTTTCTTT. Based on the CDR3 plus reference TRBV30 and TRBJ1-1, the full variable domain is SQTIHQWPATLVQPVGSPLSLECTVEGTSNPNLYWYRQAAGRGLQLLFYSVGIGQISSEVPQNLSASRPQDRQFILSSKKLLLSDSGFYLCAWSPDRVSRLAFFGQGTRLTVV.

The DNA of the CDR3 is TGTGCCAGCAGCCGGGGGCAGGGGGTCGGCAACTATGGCTACACCTTC. Protein: CASSRGQGVGNYGYTF. The chain joins TRBV12-3 or TRBV12-4 to TRBJ1-2; 7 bases align to TRBD1. V was pared by 6 bases and J by 2 bases, with 12 bases of the junction left unmatched. This CDR3 region has 16 residues.

The chain combines TRBV11-2 with TRBJ1-1; D remains ambiguous. Trimming took off 5 bases at V and 1 base at J, with 11 bases between the two ends. The CDR3 contains 14 residues. Germline CDR1 reads SGHAT; CDR2 reads FQNNGV. CDR3 loop: CASSPVVGNTEAFF. The CDR3 DNA reads as TGTGCCAGCAGCCCCGTGGTGGGGAACACTGAAGCTTTCTTT.

This chain connects TRBV7-6 to TRBJ2-3; 15 bases agree with TRBD2. CDR3 size: 19 residues. The ends lost 5 bases at V and 6 bases at J; junction bases unmatched: 15. CDR1 and CDR2 (germline): SGHVS, FNYEAQ. The CDR3 loop reads CASSAAPGLAGGLVDTQYF. For the CDR3, the DNA is TGTGCCAGCAGCGCCGCCCCGGGACTAGCGGGGGGCTTGGTTGATACGCAGTATTTT.

The genes are TRBV14 and TRBJ1-6; D not resolved. Germline CDR1 and CDR2: SGHDN and FVKESK. The CDR3 consists of 14 residues. Between the trimmed V and J ends, which lost 1 base and 5 bases, there was a span of 6 bases. CDR3 in DNA: TGTGCCAGCAGCCAAGGCAGAGATAATTCACCCCTCCACTTT. The encoded protein is CASSQGRDNSPLHF.